What follows are 4 T cell receptor beta chains derived from one specimen sequenced in a study of CD8+ T cells in alopecia areata. The treatment here: oral pan-JAK inhibitor, 5-10 mg twice daily. Investigators isolated RNA and reverse transcribed it into cDNA to act as the sequencing template. Using immunoSEQ multiplex PCR, the repertoire was profiled, and TCRdb retains in-frame clones only, with some absent. The table records roughly 200,000 clones, around two fifths of them present only once. The material sequenced was CD4+ T cells sorted from blood, taken around week 37, from a patient treated with tofacitinib. These TCRs come from a human donor with alopecia areata.

This clone has more than one count but fewer than ten. This chain joins TRBV5-1 and TRBJ2-7, with 7 bases aligning to TRBD2. The germline V gene encodes CDR1 SGHRS and CDR2 YFSETQ. The CDR3 runs to 15 residues. J gave up 6 bases and V 0 bases, and 9 bases lay outside the gene matches. CDR3 bases: TGCGCCAGCAGCTTGGCATTGGCGGGAGTAAGCGAGCAGTACTTC. Translating it yields CASSLALAGVSEQYF.

This clone was detected only a few times. Other DNA variants within this sample encode the same CDR3. This sequence joins TRBV30 and TRBJ1-4, with D unclear. V shed 1 base and J shed 2 bases, with 8 bases lying between them. Germline assignment: CDR1 GTSNPN and CDR2 SVGIG (reference sequence). This CDR3 has 14 amino acids. CDR3 amino acids: CAWSEGRTNEKLFF. The CDR3, as DNA: TGTGCCTGGAGTGAGGGTAGGACTAATGAAAAACTGTTTTTT. The variable domain in full, completed from reference TRBV30 and TRBJ1-4, reads SQTIHQWPATLVQPVGSPLSLECTVEGTSNPNLYWYRQAAGRGLQLLFYSVGIGQISSEVPQNLSASRPQDRQFILSSKKLLLSDSGFYLCAWSEGRTNEKLFFGSGTQLSVL.

This clone was detected a few times. The chain uses TRBV28 and TRBJ1-2; 7 positions match TRBD1. Trimming took 2 bases from V and 8 from J; bases not matched to a gene: 8. The CDR3 is made up of 14 amino acids. Germline V lookup: CDR1 MDHEN, CDR2 SYDVKM. The CDR3 loop reads CASSLVAGGEGYTF. The CDR3 DNA follows: TGTGCCAGCAGTTTAGTGGCAGGGGGAGAGGGCTACACCTTC.

This clone was recorded a few times. The chain couples TRBV7-9 to TRBJ2-7; possible D gene TRBD1, 6 bases. CDR1 and CDR2 (germline): SEHNR, FQNEAQ (reference sequence). Trimming shortened V by 1 base and J by 7 bases, and 14 bases separated the two germline ends. CDR3 length equals 14 residues. The CDR3 here is CASSLGGLAGEQYF. The CDR3 DNA sequence: TGTGCCAGCAGCTTAGGGGGGCTAGCTGGGGAGCAGTACTTC.